Listed below are T cell receptor beta chains from one sample, sequenced in a study of T cells in Graves' hyperthyroidism and ophthalmopathy. TCRdb re-called the multiplex PCR reads with MiXCR, one entry per CDR3 protein. The sample has 300,000 to 400,000 distinct CDR3 sequences, approximately 13% seen once. The sample consisted of blood. The receptors derive from a woman in her sixties or seventies with Graves' hyperthyroidism. Both conserved end residues are part of each CDR3. Each record gives: D gene, V gene, J gene, clone size, CDR3 DNA, CDR3 protein. A D gene is named only where the DNA matches it firmly. Some rows mark clone size as missing; the rest say once, few, many or name a class of expanded clone.

>TRBD1|TRBV12-3/TRBV12-4|TRBJ1-5|-
TGTGCCAGCAGGGGACAGGGGGGGGGCAATCAGCCCCAGCATTTT
CASRGQGGGNQPQHF
>-|TRBV11-2|TRBJ1-2|-
TGTGCCAGCAGCACAGCCATCTATGGCTACACCTTC
CASSTAIYGYTF
>TRBD2|TRBV2|TRBJ2-2|many
TGTGCCAGCAGTGTTAGCGGGAGACTTGGCGGGGAGCTGTTTTTT
CASSVSGRLGGELFF
>-|TRBV12-3/TRBV12-4|TRBJ2-7|-
TGTGCCAGCAGCTCGTCCAGAGAGCGGTACTTC
CASSSSRERYF
>-|TRBV5-1|TRBJ2-7|many
TGCGCCAGCAGCCGAATTACCTGGATAGGTGGTGGAGAAGAGCAGTACTTC
CASSRITWIGGGEEQYF
>-|TRBV5-4|TRBJ2-1|few
TGCGCCAGCAGCCTCCACGGTGCTGGGCGCAACAATGAGCAGTTCTTC
CASSLHGAGRNNEQFF
>TRBD1|TRBV20-1|TRBJ1-4|many
TGCAGTGCTAGAGGAAGGGGCAGGGGGGAAAAACTGTTTTTT
CSARGRGRGEKLFF
>-|TRBV6-1|TRBJ1-3|-
TGTGCCAGCCCCGCGTTGGGTGGAAACACCATATATTTT
CASPALGGNTIYF
>-|TRBV5-1|TRBJ2-7|-
TGCGCCAGCAGCTTGGGTGCCTCAAGGTACGGGCAGTACTTC
CASSLGASRYGQYF
>-|TRBV5-1|TRBJ1-2|many
TGCGCCAGCAGCCCTGACGGTTATGAAGGCTACACCTTC
CASSPDGYEGYTF
>TRBD1|TRBV28|TRBJ2-3|medium-sized
TGTGCCAGCAGTGGGACAGGGAGCACAGATACGCAGTATTTT
CASSGTGSTDTQYF
>TRBD1|TRBV11-2|TRBJ2-5|-
TGTGCCAGCAGCTCCGGGACAGGAAAAGAGACCCAGTACTTC
CASSSGTGKETQYF
>-|TRBV6-1|TRBJ2-3|many
TGTGCCAGCAAAAGACAGCTCACAGATACGCAGTATTTT
CASKRQLTDTQYF
>-|TRBV24-1|TRBJ2-6|many
TGTGCCACCAGTTCCGGGACCAGATCCTCTGGGGCCAACGTCCTGACTTTC
CATSSGTRSSGANVLTF
>TRBD1|TRBV6-1|TRBJ1-2|many
TGTGCCAGCAGTTGGGGACAGGCCAATGGCTACACCTTC
CASSWGQANGYTF
>-|TRBV6-1|TRBJ1-1|many
TGTGCCAGCAGGTCACTGGGCGTTGAAGCTTTCTTT
CASRSLGVEAFF
>-|TRBV4-1|TRBJ2-3|few
TGCGCCAGCAGCCAACCTTTCACAGATACGCAGTATTTT
CASSQPFTDTQYF
>TRBD1|TRBV13|TRBJ1-4|many
TGTGCCAGCAGTCCAACAGGGGGCTTTGAAAAACTGTTTTTT
CASSPTGGFEKLFF
>-|TRBV11-2|TRBJ2-1|many
TGTGCCAGCAGGTCAGGGGCGAATGAGCAGTTCTTC
CASRSGANEQFF
>-|TRBV19|TRBJ2-1|-
TGTGCCAGTAACGCTGACAGTTACAATGAGCAGTTCTTC
CASNADSYNEQFF
>TRBD1|TRBV16|TRBJ1-5|many
TGTGCCAGCAGCCAAGGGACAGGGTCAGGGCAGCCCCAGCATTTT
CASSQGTGSGQPQHF
>-|TRBV5-1|TRBJ1-1|-
TGCGCCAGCAGCTTGGTTCTCGGGGGATTTATGAACACTGAAGCTTTCTTT
CASSLVLGGFMNTEAFF
>TRBD2|TRBV20-1|TRBJ2-1|many
TGCAGTGCTAGTACCCCGGGACTAGCGGCTTACAATGAGCAGTTCTTC
CSASTPGLAAYNEQFF
>-|TRBV10-3|TRBJ2-7|many
TGTGCCATCAGCGAGGACACCTCCTACGAGCAGTACTTC
CAISEDTSYEQYF
>TRBD2|TRBV9|TRBJ2-7|many
TGTGCCAGCAGCCTAGGCTGGGGGGGATCGGGCTACGAGCAGTACTTC
CASSLGWGGSGYEQYF
>-|TRBV2|TRBJ2-7|many
TGTGCCAGCAGCTTCTCAGGGGGGGACGAGCAGTACTTC
CASSFSGGDEQYF
>TRBD1|TRBV12-3/TRBV12-4|TRBJ2-2|many
TGTGCCACAAGACAGGGTAGTGGCACCGGGGAGCTGTTTTTT
CATRQGSGTGELFF
>TRBD1|TRBV6-5|TRBJ2-2|many
TGTGCCAGCAGTTACATCGGCAGGGGGCGCCTCGGGGAGCTGTTTTTT
CASSYIGRGRLGELFF
>-|TRBV5-1|TRBJ2-4|many
TGCGCCAGCAGCTTGGAAGCTCCCACGGCCAAAAACATTCAGTACTTC
CASSLEAPTAKNIQYF
>-|TRBV12-3/TRBV12-4|TRBJ1-5|many
TGTGCCAGCAGTTTACAGGGGACTAGCAATCAGCCCCAGCATTTT
CASSLQGTSNQPQHF
>-|TRBV14|TRBJ2-5|many
TGTGCCAGCAGCCAAGGTTCGGCGGCCGGGACGGGAGAGACCCAGTACTTC
CASSQGSAAGTGETQYF
>TRBD1|TRBV28|TRBJ1-2|-
TGTGCCAGCAGCCTGGACAGGGGGCTCTATAGCTACACCTTC
CASSLDRGLYSYTF
>-|TRBV3-1|TRBJ2-5|-
TGTGCCGGCAGCCAAGGACTTCAAGAGACCCAGTACTTC
CAGSQGLQETQYF
>TRBD2|TRBV18|TRBJ2-7|many
TGTGCCAGCTCACCAGGGTCTAGCGGTACCTACGAGCAGTACTTC
CASSPGSSGTYEQYF
>-|TRBV27|TRBJ2-5|-
TGTGCCAGCCCCTCGGAGACCCAGTACTTC
CASPSETQYF
>TRBD2|TRBV12-5|TRBJ2-1|many
TGTGCTTCGACCGGGCTAGCGGGGTACAATGAGCAGTTCTTC
CASTGLAGYNEQFF
>-|TRBV6-1|TRBJ1-2|many
TGTGCCAGCAGTCATGACCCGGATGGCTACACCTTC
CASSHDPDGYTF
>TRBD1|TRBV5-1|TRBJ1-2|-
TGCGCCAGCAGCCACGGACAGGGCGGGGAGGGCTACACCTTC
CASSHGQGGEGYTF
>TRBD2|TRBV7-3|TRBJ2-5|many
TGTGCCAGCAGCCGGCTAGCGGGAGTGGAGACCCAGTACTTC
CASSRLAGVETQYF
>-|TRBV27|TRBJ1-4|-
TGTGCCAGCAGTAATAATGAAAAACTGTTTTTT
CASSNNEKLFF
>TRBD2|TRBV30|TRBJ2-7|many
TGTGCCTGGAGTGTAAGGACTAGCGGGAACGAGCAGTACTTC
CAWSVRTSGNEQYF
>TRBD2|TRBV3-1|TRBJ2-7|many
TGTGCCAGCAGCCAAGGGACTAGAGCCTACGAGCAGTACTTC
CASSQGTRAYEQYF